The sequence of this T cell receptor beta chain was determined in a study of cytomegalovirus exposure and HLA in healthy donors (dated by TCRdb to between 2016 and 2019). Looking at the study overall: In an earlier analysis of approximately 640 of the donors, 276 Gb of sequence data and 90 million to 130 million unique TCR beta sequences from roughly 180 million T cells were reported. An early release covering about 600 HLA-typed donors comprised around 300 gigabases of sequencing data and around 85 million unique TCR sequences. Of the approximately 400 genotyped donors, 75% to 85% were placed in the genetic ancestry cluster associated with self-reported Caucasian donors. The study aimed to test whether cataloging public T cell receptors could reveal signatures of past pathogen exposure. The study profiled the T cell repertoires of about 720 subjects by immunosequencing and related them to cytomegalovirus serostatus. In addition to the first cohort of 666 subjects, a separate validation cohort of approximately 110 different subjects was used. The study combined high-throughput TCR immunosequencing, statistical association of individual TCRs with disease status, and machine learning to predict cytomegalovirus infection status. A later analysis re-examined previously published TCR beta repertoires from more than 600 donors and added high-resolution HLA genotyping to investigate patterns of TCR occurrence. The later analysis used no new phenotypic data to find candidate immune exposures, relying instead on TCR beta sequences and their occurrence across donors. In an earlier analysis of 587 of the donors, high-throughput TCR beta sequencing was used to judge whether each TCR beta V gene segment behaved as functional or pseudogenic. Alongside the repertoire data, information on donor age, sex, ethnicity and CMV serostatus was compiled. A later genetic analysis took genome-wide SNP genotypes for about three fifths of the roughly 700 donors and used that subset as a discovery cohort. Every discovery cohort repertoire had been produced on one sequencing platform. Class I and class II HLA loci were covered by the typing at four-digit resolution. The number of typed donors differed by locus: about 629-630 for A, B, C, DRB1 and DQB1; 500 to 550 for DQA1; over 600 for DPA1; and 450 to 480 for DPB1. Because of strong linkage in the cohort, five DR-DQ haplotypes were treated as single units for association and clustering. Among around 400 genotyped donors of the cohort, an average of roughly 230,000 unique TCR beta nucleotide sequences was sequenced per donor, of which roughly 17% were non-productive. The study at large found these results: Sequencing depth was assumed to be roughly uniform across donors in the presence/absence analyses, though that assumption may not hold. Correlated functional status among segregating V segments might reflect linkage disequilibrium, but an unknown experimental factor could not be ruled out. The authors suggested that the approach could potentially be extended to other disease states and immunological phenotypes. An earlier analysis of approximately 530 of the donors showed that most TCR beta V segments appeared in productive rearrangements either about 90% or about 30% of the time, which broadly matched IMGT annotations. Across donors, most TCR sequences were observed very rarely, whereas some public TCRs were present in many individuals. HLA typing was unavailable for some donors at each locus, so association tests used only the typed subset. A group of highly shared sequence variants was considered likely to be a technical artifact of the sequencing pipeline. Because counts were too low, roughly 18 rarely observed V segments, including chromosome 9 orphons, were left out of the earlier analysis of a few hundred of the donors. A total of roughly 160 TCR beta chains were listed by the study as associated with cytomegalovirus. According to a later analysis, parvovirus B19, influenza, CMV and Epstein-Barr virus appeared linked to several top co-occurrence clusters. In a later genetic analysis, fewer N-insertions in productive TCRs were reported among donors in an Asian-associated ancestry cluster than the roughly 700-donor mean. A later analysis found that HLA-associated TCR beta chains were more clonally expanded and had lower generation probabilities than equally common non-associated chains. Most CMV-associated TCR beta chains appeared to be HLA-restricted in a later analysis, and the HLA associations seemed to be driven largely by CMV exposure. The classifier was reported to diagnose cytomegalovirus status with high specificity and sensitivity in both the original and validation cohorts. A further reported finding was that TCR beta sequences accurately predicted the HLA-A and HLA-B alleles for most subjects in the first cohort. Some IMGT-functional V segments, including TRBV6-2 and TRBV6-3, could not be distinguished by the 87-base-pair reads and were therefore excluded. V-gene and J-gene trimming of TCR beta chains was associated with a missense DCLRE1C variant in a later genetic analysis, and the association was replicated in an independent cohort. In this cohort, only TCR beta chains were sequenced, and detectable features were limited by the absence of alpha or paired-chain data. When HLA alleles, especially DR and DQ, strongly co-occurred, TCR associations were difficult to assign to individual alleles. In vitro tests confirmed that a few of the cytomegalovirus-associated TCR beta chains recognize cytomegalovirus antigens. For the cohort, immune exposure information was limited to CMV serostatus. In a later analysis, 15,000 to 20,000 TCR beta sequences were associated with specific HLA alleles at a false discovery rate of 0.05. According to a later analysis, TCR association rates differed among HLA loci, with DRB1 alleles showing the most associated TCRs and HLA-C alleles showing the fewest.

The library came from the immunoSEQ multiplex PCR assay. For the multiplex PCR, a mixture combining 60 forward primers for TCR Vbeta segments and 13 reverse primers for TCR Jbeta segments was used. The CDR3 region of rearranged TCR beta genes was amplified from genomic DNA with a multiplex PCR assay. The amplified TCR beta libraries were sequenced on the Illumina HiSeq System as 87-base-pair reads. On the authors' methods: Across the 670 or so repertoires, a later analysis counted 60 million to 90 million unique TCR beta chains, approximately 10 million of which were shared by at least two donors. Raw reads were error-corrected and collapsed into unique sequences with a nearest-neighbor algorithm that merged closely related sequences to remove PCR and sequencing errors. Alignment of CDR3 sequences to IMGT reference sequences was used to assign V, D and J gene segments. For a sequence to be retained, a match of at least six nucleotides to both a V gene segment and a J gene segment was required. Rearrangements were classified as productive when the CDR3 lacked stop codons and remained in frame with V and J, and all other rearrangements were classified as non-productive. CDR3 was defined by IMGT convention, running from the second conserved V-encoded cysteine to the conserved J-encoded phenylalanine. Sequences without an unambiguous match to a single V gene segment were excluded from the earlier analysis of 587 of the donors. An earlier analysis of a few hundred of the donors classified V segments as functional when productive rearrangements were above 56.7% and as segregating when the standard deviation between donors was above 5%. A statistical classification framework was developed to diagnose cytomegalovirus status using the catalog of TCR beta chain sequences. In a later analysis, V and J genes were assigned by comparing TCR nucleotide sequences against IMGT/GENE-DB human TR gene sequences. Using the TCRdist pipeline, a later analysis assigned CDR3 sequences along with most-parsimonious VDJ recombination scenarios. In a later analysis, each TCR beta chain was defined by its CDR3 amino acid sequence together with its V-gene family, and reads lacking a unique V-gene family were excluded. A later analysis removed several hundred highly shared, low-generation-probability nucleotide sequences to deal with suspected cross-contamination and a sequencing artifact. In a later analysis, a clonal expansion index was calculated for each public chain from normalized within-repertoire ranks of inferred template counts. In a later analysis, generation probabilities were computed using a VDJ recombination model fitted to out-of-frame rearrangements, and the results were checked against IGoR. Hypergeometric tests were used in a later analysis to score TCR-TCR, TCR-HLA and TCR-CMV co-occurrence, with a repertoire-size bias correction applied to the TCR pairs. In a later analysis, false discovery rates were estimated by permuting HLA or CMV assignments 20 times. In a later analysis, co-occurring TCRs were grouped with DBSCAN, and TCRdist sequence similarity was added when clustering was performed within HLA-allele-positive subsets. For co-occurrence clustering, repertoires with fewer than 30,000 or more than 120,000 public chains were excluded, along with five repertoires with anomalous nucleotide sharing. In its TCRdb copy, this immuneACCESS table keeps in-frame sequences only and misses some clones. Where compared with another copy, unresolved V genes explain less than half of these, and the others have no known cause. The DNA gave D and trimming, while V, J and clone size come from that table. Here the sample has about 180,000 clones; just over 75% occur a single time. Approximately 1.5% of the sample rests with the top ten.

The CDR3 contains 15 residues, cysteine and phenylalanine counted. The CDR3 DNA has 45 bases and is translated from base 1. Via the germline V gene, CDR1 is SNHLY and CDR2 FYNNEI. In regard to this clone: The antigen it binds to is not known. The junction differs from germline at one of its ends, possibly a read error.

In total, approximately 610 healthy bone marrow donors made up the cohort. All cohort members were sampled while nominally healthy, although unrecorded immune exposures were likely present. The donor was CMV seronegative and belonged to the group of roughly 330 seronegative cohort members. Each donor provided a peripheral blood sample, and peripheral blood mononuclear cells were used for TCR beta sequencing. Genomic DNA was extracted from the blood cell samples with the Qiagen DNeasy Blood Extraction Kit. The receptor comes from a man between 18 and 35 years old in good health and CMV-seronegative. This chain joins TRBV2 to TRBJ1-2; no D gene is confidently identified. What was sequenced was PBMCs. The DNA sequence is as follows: TGTGCCAGCAGTGAGTGGATGAAACCCACGGGAGGCTACCCCTTC. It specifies CASSEWMKPTGGYPF.